This T cell receptor (beta chain) originates from a study of OX40 agonist ivuxolimab in advanced cancers. V was clipped by 5 bases and J by 0 bases; unmatched bases: 12. This CDR3 contains 19 residues. CDR1 is SGHAT and CDR2 is FQNNGV in the germline V gene. To note about this clone: The antigen is unknown.

Repertoires were generated with immunoSEQ multiplex PCR, while TCRdb's copy carries only in-frame clones and drops some. The data hold over 50,000 clones, with approximately 90% observed a single time. Findings and caveats of the study: Clonal expansion by week 6 occurred in CD4+ and CD8+ blood T cells (at 0.1 to 3.0 mg/kg). Compared with CD4+, CD8+ T cells on average had more expanded clones.

Blood got drawn at baseline, again on cycle 4 day 1, and then on cycle 7 day 1. The chain couples TRBV11-2 to TRBJ2-1; 11 nucleotides align to TRBD2. The sample consisted of CD4+ or CD8+ T cells sorted from blood, taken in a trial of the OX40 agonist ivuxolimab. The clonotype comes from an adult with an advanced solid tumor such as melanoma, head and neck, liver or kidney cancer. In DNA, the CDR3 is TGTGCCAGCAGCGGTATACTAGCGGGGGTCCCAAGCTCCTACAATGAGCAGTTCTTC. This gives the protein CASSGILAGVPSSYNEQFF. The whole variable domain, remainder taken from reference TRBV11-2 and TRBJ2-1, is EAGVAQSPRYKIIEKRQSVAFWCNPISGHATLYWYQQILGQGPKLLIQFQNNGVVDDSQLPKDRFSAERLKGVDSTLKIQPAKLEDSAVYLCASSGILAGVPSSYNEQFFGPGTRLTVL.